This T cell receptor (beta chain) emerged from a study of cytomegalovirus exposure and HLA in healthy donors. Donors were drawn from the approximately 110-subject validation cohort, separate from the roughly 700-subject first cohort. This clone showed up many times. What it binds is unknown. Overall study results and limits: Most TCR sequences proved rare, with some public TCRs found in many donors.

The V and J ends lost 7 bases and 11 bases respectively, with 15 bases between them. Germline V lookup: CDR1 MNHEY, CDR2 SVGAGI. CDR3 size: 11 residues. The data were produced by immunoSEQ multiplex PCR, yet TCRdb's version contains in-frame clones alone and is incomplete. The sample contains 90,000 to 140,000 clones, 70% to 90% of which appear only once. The clonotype originates from a woman aged 18-29 years in good health and CMV-seropositive. The material sequenced was PBMCs. V gene TRBV6-5 combines with J gene TRBJ2-7; a possible D gene is TRBD2 (5 bases). The CDR3 sequence is CASTQGAAEYF. DNA for the CDR3: TGTGCCAGCACCCAAGGAGCGGCTGAGTACTTC.